This TCR beta chain appears in the sequencing data of a study of blood T cell repertoires in COVID-19. Background on the study: Some COVID-19 samples were acute and others convalescent; all came from the United States, Italy and Spain. The cDNA or gDNA used as material had been derived from T cells, B-cell-depleted T cells, or PBMCs.

The CDR3 covers 13 residues. Per the germline V gene, CDR1 is SGHAT and CDR2 is FQDESV (reference sequence). V shed 5 bases and J shed 6 bases, with 10 bases lying between them. In the source study's methods: Amplifying reference gene primers gave estimates of nucleated cell counts. The data were produced by immunoSEQ multiplex PCR, yet TCRdb's version contains in-frame clones alone and is incomplete. V and J calls and clone size are those listed in that table; D and trimming were worked out from the DNA. Among some 150,000 clones listed, roughly 76% were seen once. The genes are TRBV11-1 and TRBJ2-2; perhaps TRBD2 as D (6 bases). The sequence came from a human donor with acute or convalescent COVID-19. The donor label of this sample is uncertain. Sequencing was done on a sample of peripheral blood. CDR3 DNA sequence: TGTGCCAGCAGCCTGGGAGGCGCCGGGGAGCTGTTTTTT. It is translated as CASSLGGAGELFF.